These 27 T cell receptor beta chains were sequenced from one sample in a study of Tregs in tolerant kidney transplant recipients. Some clones are missing from TCRdb's copy, which holds only in-frame ones; the method was immunoSEQ multiplex PCR. This repertoire comprises about 31,000 clones; its ten largest clones make up 1.8%. The nonmyeloablative bone marrow transplants came from related graft donors, with transient mixed chimerism. The sequences come from CD4+ T cells from blood (PBMCs), collected 24 months after the transplant. Receptor source: a human patient who received a combined kidney and bone marrow transplant. Some T cells may be the graft donor's.

For this clone: The read falls 3 residues short of the CDR3 end, and the missing part is taken from the germline J gene. The chain has TRBV2 and TRBJ1-6; TRBD1 matches at 8 bases. CDR1 is SNHLY, CDR2 FYNNEI, per germline. There are 13 residues in the CDR3. J was trimmed by 12 bases and V by 6 bases; bases with no gene match: 7. This CDR3 is CASSQDREGPLHF. Partial CDR3 DNA: TGTGCCAGCAGCCAGGACAGGGAGGGACCC.

Of note for this clone: Read sequence stops 3 residues before the CDR3 end, and the germline J gene provides the missing end. J is TRBJ2-5 and V is TRBV19, with 7 bases aligning to TRBD2. V was clipped by 5 bases and J by 4 bases; unmatched bases: 4. This CDR3 is 13 amino acids long. CDR1 and CDR2 from the germline V gene are LNHDA and SQIVND (reference sequence). Here the CDR3 reads CASSRREPETQYF. CDR3 DNA (partial): TGTGCCAGTAGTCGGCGGGAGCCAGAGACC.

Worth noting for this clone: The read terminates 3 residues ahead of where the CDR3 ends, so the germline J gene completes it. This chain links TRBV10-3 with TRBJ2-3, with unresolved D. CDR1 and CDR2 (germline): ENHRY, SYGVKD. Trimming took 2 bases from V and 2 from J, leaving 11 bases between them. The CDR3 spans 15 residues. The sequenced part of the CDR3 DNA is TGTGCCATCAGTGAGATCGGTCCTACCACAGATACG. Its translation: CAISEIGPTTDT. The whole CDR3 is CAISEIGPTTDTQYF.

Note on this clone: The read terminates 3 residues ahead of where the CDR3 ends, so the germline J gene completes it. The rearrangement links TRBV18 to TRBJ2-4; D is ambiguous. The CDR3 sequence is 13 residues long. Trimming cost V 6 bases and J 7 bases, with 13 bases left between them. In germline, CDR1 is KGHSH, CDR2 LQKENI. The CDR3 reads CASSGSAHNIQYF. Partial CDR3 DNA: TGTGCCAGCTCCGGGTCAGCCCACAACATT.

Concerning this clone: The CDR3 end falls 3 residues outside the read, so it is completed with the germline J gene. The rearrangement links TRBV19 to TRBJ2-5; TRBD2 matches at 7 bases. The J segment lost 4 bases and the V segment lost 0 bases, leaving 5 bases of the junction unmatched. The CDR3 covers 15 residues. Germline V gene lookup returns CDR1 LNHDA and CDR2 SQIVND (reference sequence). CDR3 bases read: TGTGCCAGTAGTATAGACTCAGGGAGGGGAGAGACC. Protein product: CASSIDSGRGET. The full CDR3 reads CASSIDSGRGETQYF.

CDR3 DNA, as far as it was read: TGCGCCAGCAGCTTGGGGGACTACTCTGGAAACACC. Amino acids: CASSLGDYSGNT. The entire CDR3 is CASSLGDYSGNTIYF. The J gene is TRBJ1-3, the V gene TRBV5-1; D perhaps matches TRBD1 (5 bases). The read halts 3 residues ahead of the CDR3 end, with the missing end drawn from the germline J gene. The V end was cut by 0 bases, the J end by 0 bases, with 7 bases between. There are 15 residues in the CDR3. Germline CDR1 is SGHRS and CDR2 is YFSETQ.

About this clone: The CDR3 end lies 3 residues beyond the end of the read and is filled in from the germline J gene. The rearrangement joins TRBV29-1 to TRBJ2-3, with D possibly being TRBD1 (5 bases). The CDR3 runs 10 residues. Trimming shortened V by 7 bases and J by 6 bases, and 8 bases separated the two germline ends. Germline loops: CDR1 SQVTM, CDR2 ANQGSEA. The covered CDR3 bases are TGCAGCGCTGGGGCTGATACG. Its translation is CSAGADT. The complete CDR3 protein is CSAGADTQYF.

Comment on this clone: The DNA ends 3 residues before the CDR3 does, and the rest of the CDR3 is filled in from the germline J gene. This chain links TRBV10-3 with TRBJ2-2, with TRBD2 matching 10 bases. V shed 6 bases and J 5 bases; nucleotides not matched to a gene: 6. The CDR3 consists of 15 residues. Germline V gene sequence: CDR1 ENHRY, CDR2 SYGVKD. The CDR3 sequence: CAISFSTSGTGELFF. The CDR3 bases that were read are TGTGCCATCAGCTTCTCGACTAGCGGGACCGGGGAG.

Details on this clone: The CDR3 goes on 3 residues after the read ends, and that part is filled in from the germline J gene. The chain employs TRBV20-1 and TRBJ2-5; the D gene is possibly TRBD2 (5 bases). This CDR3 is built from 13 residues. Per the germline V gene, CDR1 is DFQATT and CDR2 is SNEGSKA (reference sequence). Trimming took 2 bases from V and 2 from J, leaving 9 bases between them. The CDR3 DNA, read in part, is TGCAGTGCTAGATTAAGCGGACAAGAGACC. Encoded protein: CSARLSGQET. The entire CDR3 sequence reads CSARLSGQETQYF.

About this clone: The CDR3 end is not reached by the read, which stops 3 residues before it; the germline J gene fills it in. The chain employs TRBV20-1 and TRBJ1-5, with TRBD1 matching over 10 bases. Germline CDR1 is DFQATT and CDR2 is SNEGSKA (reference sequence). Trimming took 6 bases from V and 5 from J; bases not matched to a gene: 4. This CDR3 is 13 amino acids long. CDR3 DNA (partial): TGCAGTGCGGGTGGACAGGGGGATCAGCCC. Translation: CSAGGQGDQP. The full CDR3 sequence reads CSAGGQGDQPQHF.

For this clone: The read comes to an end 3 residues before the CDR3 does, leaving the germline J gene to fill in the end. This chain links TRBV20-1 with TRBJ1-5; 7 bases are shared with TRBD1. Trimming took 6 bases from V and 4 from J; bases not matched to a gene: 9. The CDR3 extends over 14 amino acids. Per the germline V gene, CDR1 is DFQATT and CDR2 is SNEGSKA (reference sequence). CDR3 in amino acids: CSADPRGRNQPQHF. The CDR3 bases that were read are TGCAGTGCCGACCCCAGGGGGAGGAATCAGCCC.

The CDR3 spells CASSLGGAGEGEQYF. The CDR3 DNA, read in part, is TGTGCCAGCAGCTTAGGGGGTGCGGGAGAAGGCGAG. V usage is TRBV7-8 and J usage is TRBJ2-7, with TRBD2 identical over 7 bases. The read terminates 3 residues before the CDR3 end, so the remaining end is supplied by the germline J gene. CDR1 and CDR2 (germline): SGHVS, FQNEAQ. V was pared by 1 base and J by 6 bases, with 9 bases of the junction left unmatched. This CDR3 region has 15 residues.

Worth noting for this clone: Read coverage stops 3 residues before the CDR3 terminus; the germline J gene supplies the remainder. This chain links TRBV7-2 with TRBJ2-7; 7 bases fit TRBD1. The CDR3 is 15 amino acids. Germline V lookup: CDR1 SGHTA, CDR2 FQGNSA. V lost 0 bases to trimming and J lost 6 bases; unmatched junction nucleotides: 8. The CDR3 bases that were read are TGTGCCAGCAGCTTAGCCCCGGGACAGATTGGCGAG. Its translation is CASSLAPGQIGE. The complete CDR3 sequence is CASSLAPGQIGEQYF.

Concerning this clone: The read ends 3 residues early relative to the CDR3; the germline J gene fills the gap. The chain is built from TRBV6-2 or TRBV6-3 and TRBJ2-3, with 10 bases matching TRBD2. The germline V gene encodes CDR1 MNHEY and CDR2 SVGEGT. This CDR3 is 17 amino acids long. Trimming took 6 bases from V and 0 from J; bases not matched to a gene: 9. CDR3 DNA, as far as it was read: TGTGCCAGCAGGTCTTATAGCGGGAGGAAAAGCACAGATACG. It yields the protein CASRSYSGRKSTDT. The entire CDR3 protein is CASRSYSGRKSTDTQYF.

About this clone: The read ends 3 residues before the CDR3 terminus; that terminus is restored from the germline J gene. The V and J genes are TRBV19 and TRBJ1-1, with 7 bases lining up with TRBD1. J lost 5 bases, V lost 3 bases, and 9 bases had no gene match. The length of the CDR3 is 15 residues. The germline V gene has CDR1 LNHDA and CDR2 SQIVND (reference sequence). The CDR3 loop reads CASSMGQRARTEAFF. CDR3 DNA (partial): TGTGCCAGTAGTATGGGACAGCGGGCGCGGACTGAA.

CDR3 DNA, as far as it was read: TGCAGTGCCAGCACCGACATAATAGATCAGCCC. Protein product: CSASTDIIDQP. The full CDR3 sequence reads CSASTDIIDQPQHF. The chain recombines TRBV20-1 with TRBJ1-5; D call uncertain. Coverage ceases 3 residues before the CDR3 finishes, and the germline J gene fills in the end. The CDR3 is made up of 14 amino acids. From germline, CDR1 is DFQATT and CDR2 SNEGSKA (reference sequence). V was clipped by 6 bases and J by 5 bases, with 17 bases between them.

A remark on this clone: The CDR3 end falls 3 residues outside the read, so it is completed with the germline J gene. J is TRBJ1-5 and V is TRBV7-8; no clear D. The CDR3 runs to 15 residues. The V gene lost 1 base and the J gene lost 0 bases, with 7 bases spanning the gap. Looked up from germline, CDR1 is SGHVS and CDR2 is FQNEAQ. The CDR3 reads CASSLVVNSNQPQHF. Partial CDR3 DNA: TGTGCCAGCAGCTTAGTTGTAAATAGCAATCAGCCC.

This CDR3 is CACSAQRNEKLFF. The part of the CDR3 DNA that was read is TGTGCCTGTTCTGCACAGCGGAATGAAAAA. The J gene is TRBJ1-4, the V gene TRBV30; D ambiguous. The missing CDR3 end, 3 residues past where the read stops, is filled in from the germline J gene. This CDR3 has 13 amino acids. Trimming cost V 6 bases and J 5 bases, with 13 bases left between them. Germline CDR1 GTSNPN, CDR2 SVGIG (reference sequence).

Remarks on this clone: The read terminates 3 residues before the CDR3 end, so the remaining end is supplied by the germline J gene. The chain uses TRBV7-3 and TRBJ2-5, with a possible D match to TRBD2 (6 bases). CDR1 and CDR2 (germline): SGHTA, FQGTGA. The CDR3 runs to 15 residues. V shed 0 bases and J shed 1 base, with 9 bases lying between them. The CDR3 protein is CASSLTGGIQETQYF. The part of the CDR3 DNA that was read is TGTGCCAGCAGCTTAACTGGCGGGATCCAAGAGACC. The entire variable domain, with the rest obtained from reference TRBV7-3 and TRBJ2-5, is as follows: GAGVSQTPSNKVTEKGKYVELRCDPISGHTALYWYRQSLGQGPEFLIYFQGTGAADDSGLPNDRFFAVRPEGSVSTLKIQRTERGDSAVYLCASSLTGGIQETQYFGPGTRLLVL.

Concerning this clone: The read stops 3 residues short of the end of the CDR3; the missing end is completed from the germline J gene. The rearrangement joins TRBV28 to TRBJ2-7, with TRBD1 matching 10 bases. Germline assignment: CDR1 MDHEN and CDR2 SYDVKM. Germline trimming cut 4 bases from V and 2 bases from J; bases unmatched to any gene: 5. This CDR3 is built from 15 residues. This chain's CDR3 is CASSWGGQGTYEQYF. The part of the CDR3 DNA that was read is TGTGCCAGCAGTTGGGGGGGACAGGGGACCTACGAG.

Details on this clone: The sequenced fragment ends 3 residues before the CDR3 boundary, so the rest is inferred from the germline J gene. V usage is TRBV6-2 or TRBV6-3 and J usage is TRBJ2-6, with TRBD2 as a possible D gene (5 bases). Germline assignment: CDR1 MNHEY and CDR2 SVGEGT. The CDR3 covers 16 residues. V shed 0 bases and J shed 5 bases, with 11 bases lying between them. The CDR3 bases that were read are TGTGCCAGCAGTTACTCGACCGCGGGTAGGGCCAACGTC. Its protein is CASSYSTAGRANV. The entire CDR3 sequence reads CASSYSTAGRANVLTF.

As concerns this clone: Sequencing ends 3 residues short of the CDR3 end; the germline J gene provides the rest. The V gene is TRBV6-2 or TRBV6-3, the J gene TRBJ1-2; maybe TRBD1 (5 bases). Deletions cut 0 bases from V and 5 bases from J, with 16 bases between. The CDR3 is made up of 16 amino acids. Looked up from germline, CDR1 is MNHEY and CDR2 is SVGEGT. CDR3 protein: CASSYSNIRGDYGYTF. The CDR3 DNA, read in part, is TGTGCCAGCAGTTACTCGAATATTAGGGGTGATTATGGC.

To note about this clone: The missing CDR3 end, 3 residues past where the read stops, is filled in from the germline J gene. The rearrangement links TRBV19 to TRBJ1-5, with 11 bases aligning to TRBD1. CDR1 LNHDA and CDR2 SQIVND come from the germline V gene (reference sequence). V lost 6 bases, J lost 7 bases, and 5 bases stayed unmatched. The CDR3 totals 14 residues. The sequenced CDR3 bases are TGTGCCAGTAGCCCCCGGACAGGGGGCCAGCCC. Amino acids: CASSPRTGGQP. The whole CDR3 reads CASSPRTGGQPQHF. The full variable domain, in which reference TRBV19 and TRBJ1-5 provide the parts outside the CDR3, is DGGITQSPKYLFRKEGQNVTLSCEQNLNHDAMYWYRQDPGQGLRLIYYSQIVNDFQKGDIAEGYSVSREKKESFPLTVTSAQKNPTAFYLCASSPRTGGQPQHFGDGTRLSIL.

Points on this clone: The read ends 3 residues shy of where the CDR3 ends; the end is completed using the germline J gene. The chain has TRBV5-1 and TRBJ2-7; D is unresolved. Trimming took 3 bases from V and 1 from J, leaving 17 bases between them. From germline, CDR1 is SGHRS and CDR2 YFSETQ. The CDR3 is made up of 16 amino acids. The CDR3 loop is CASSSTGLSFSYEQYF. Incomplete CDR3 DNA: TGCGCCAGCAGCTCGACGGGTCTATCCTTTTCCTACGAG.

Remarks on this clone: The read stops 3 residues short of the end of the CDR3; the missing end is completed from the germline J gene. This sequence joins TRBV7-2 and TRBJ2-2; D gene ambiguous. The CDR3 totals 15 residues. Germline lookup yields CDR1 SGHTA and CDR2 FQGNSA. Trimming shortened V by 5 bases and J by 1 base, and 11 bases separated the two germline ends. The part of the CDR3 DNA that was read is TGTGCCAGCAGCCTGAACCCAGGGAACACCGGGGAG. Protein sequence: CASSLNPGNTGE. The whole CDR3 protein reads CASSLNPGNTGELFF.

The sequenced CDR3 bases are TGTGCCAGCAGCTTCCGCCAGTCCACAGATACG. Translated: CASSFRQSTDT. The whole CDR3 protein reads CASSFRQSTDTQYF. This chain connects TRBV7-2 to TRBJ2-3; D unclear. The CDR3 end falls 3 residues outside the read, so it is completed with the germline J gene. This CDR3 region has 14 residues. Trimming removed 3 bases at V and 2 bases at J, with 9 bases between. Germline CDR1 and CDR2: SGHTA and FQGNSA.

CDR3 DNA, as far as it was read: TGTGCTAGTGGTAATAGCGGCCGGGGGGAGACC. Residues: CASGNSGRGET. The complete CDR3 protein is CASGNSGRGETQYF. This chain connects TRBV12-5 to TRBJ2-5; D possibly corresponds to TRBD2 (6 bases). The CDR3 extends 3 residues past the end of the read, so its final part is completed from the germline J gene. The CDR3 runs to 14 residues. Looked up from germline, CDR1 is LGHNT and CDR2 is FRNRAP. V lost 5 bases, J lost 5 bases, and 15 bases lay in between.